The subject of this entry is one T cell receptor (beta chain). Any gene name here is a mouse gene name. The data stem from a study of tissue T cells after allogeneic stem cell transplantation. Sequencing was performed with immunoSEQ multiplex PCR; in TCRdb, only in-frame clones are kept and a portion is missing. The sample has 20,000 to 25,000 clones; about two thirds are singletons. The receptor was derived from a female BALB/c mouse in good health. The mice in this strain carry MHC haplotype H2-d. The sample consisted of spleen.

The sequenced part of the CDR3 DNA is TGTGCCAGCAGCACTGGGGGTCAAAACACCTTGTAC. Encoded protein: CASSTGGQNTLY. The whole CDR3 reads CASSTGGQNTLYF. The chain recombines TRBV5 with TRBJ2-4; 7 nucleotides align to TRBD2. The read halts 1 residue ahead of the CDR3 end, with the missing end drawn from the germline J gene. Germline assignment: CDR1 LGHNA and CDR2 YNLKQL (reference sequence). The CDR3 has 13 amino acids. The trim removed 5 bases at V and 1 base at J, leaving 0 bases unmatched.